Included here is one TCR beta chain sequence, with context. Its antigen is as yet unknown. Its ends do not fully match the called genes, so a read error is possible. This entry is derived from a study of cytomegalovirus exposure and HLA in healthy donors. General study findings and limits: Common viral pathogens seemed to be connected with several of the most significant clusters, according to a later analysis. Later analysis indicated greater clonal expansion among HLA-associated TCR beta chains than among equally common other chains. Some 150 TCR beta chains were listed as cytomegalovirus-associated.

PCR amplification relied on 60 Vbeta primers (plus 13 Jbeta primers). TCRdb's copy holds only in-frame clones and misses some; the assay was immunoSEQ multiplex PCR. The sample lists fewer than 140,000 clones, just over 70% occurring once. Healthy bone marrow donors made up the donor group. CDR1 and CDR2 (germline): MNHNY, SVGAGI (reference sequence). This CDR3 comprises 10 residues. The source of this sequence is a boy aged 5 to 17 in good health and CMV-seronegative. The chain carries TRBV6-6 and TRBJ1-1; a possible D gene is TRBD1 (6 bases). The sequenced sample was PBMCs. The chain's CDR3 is CATGGAIGGF. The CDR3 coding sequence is TGTGCCACTGGGGGGGCCATAGGGGGTTTT.